The clone carrying this T cell receptor (beta chain) was recorded at least ten times. CDR1 is SEHNR and CDR2 is FQNEAQ in the germline V gene (reference sequence). V lost 7 bases to trimming and J lost 1 base, with 13 bases between them. The CDR3 length is 14 residues. In TCRdb, the RACE reads were re-called with MiXCR into one record per CDR3 protein. Of under 130,000 distinct CDR3 sequences listed, approximately 11% are singletons. This entry comes from a study of human T cells and chemical hapten exposure. Noted time point: patch test 1, 2 weeks after DPC sensitization. The treatment denotes: therapeutic diphenylcyclopropenone sensitization with weekly scalp DPC. Whole blood that had not been fractionated was the source of extracted total RNA.

The sample consisted of whole blood, taken in connection with sensitization to the hapten diphenylcyclopropenone (DPC). The gene calls are TRBV7-9 and TRBJ1-1; tentatively, D is TRBD1 (6 bases). The clonotype was recovered from a woman between 40 and 50 years old with alopecia areata. Some clones in this sample may be carry-over from other donors' samples. The CDR3 sequence: CASNVNRENTEAFF. CDR3 DNA sequence: TGTGCCAGCAATGTAAACAGGGAGAACACTGAAGCTTTCTTT.